This T cell receptor (beta chain) was sequenced during a study of siplizumab effects on memory and regulatory T cells. In the case of this clone: Its specificity is unknown. Other DNA sequences of this sample code for an identical CDR3.

Measured with immunoSEQ multiplex PCR; TCRdb has only the in-frame clones, and not every one. The table lists 62,000 or so clones, less than 90% of them singletons. Trimming shortened V by 6 bases and J by 2 bases, and 14 bases separated the two germline ends. This CDR3 has 15 amino acids. CDR1 is MNHNS, CDR2 SASEGT, per germline. Study-level findings and limits: Tregs proliferating in siplizumab cultures lacked confirmation of their suppressive function.

This chain links TRBV6-1 with TRBJ2-1, with D possibly matching TRBD1 (8 bases). This TCR was sampled from a human donor in good health. Sequenced sample: memory CD4+ T cells sorted from blood. The DNA of the CDR3 is TGTGCCAGCAGCTTACAGGGGGGGACCTACAATGAGCAGTTCTTC. Translation: CASSLQGGTYNEQFF.